One and the same sample provided the 6 T cell receptor beta chains below, sequenced in a study of control samples from healthy donors and cancer patients. Libraries were prepared by immunoSEQ multiplex PCR; TCRdb keeps only in-frame clonotypes and omits some of them. The table includes some 410,000 clones, over 75% detected once. The specimen was PBMCs. The source of these receptors is a man aged 40-55 years with head and neck cancer.

The J gene is TRBJ2-2, the V gene TRBV27; 11 positions agree with TRBD2. The CDR3 totals 18 residues. V shed 5 bases, J shed 0 bases, and the junction held 8 bases outside the gene matches. Germline CDR1 MNHEY, CDR2 SMNVEV (reference sequence). CDR3 protein: CASSLRTSGRSNTGELFF. DNA for the CDR3: TGTGCCAGCAGTCTCCGGACTAGCGGGCGTTCGAACACCGGGGAGCTGTTTTTT.

This clone was seen a handful of times. The genes are TRBV19 and TRBJ2-7; TRBD1 or TRBD2 may be the D gene (5 bases each). This CDR3 comprises 14 residues. The germline CDR1 and CDR2 sequences are LNHDA and SQIVND (reference sequence). With 4 bases removed from V and 2 bases from J, the gap between germline ends came to 12 bases. CDR3: CASSTGDGPYEQYF. As DNA, the CDR3 is TGTGCCAGTAGTACCGGGGACGGCCCCTACGAGCAGTACTTC.

The chain combines TRBV6-2 or TRBV6-3 with TRBJ2-5; unclear D gene. The CDR3 is 14 residues long. From germline, CDR1 is MNHEY and CDR2 SVGEGT. Between the trimmed V and J ends, which lost 0 bases and 5 bases, there was a span of 10 bases. CDR3 DNA sequence: TGTGCCAGCAGTTACTCATTAGTGGGGGAGACCCAGTACTTC. It yields the protein CASSYSLVGETQYF.

V and J are TRBV24-1 and TRBJ2-5; 10 positions agree with TRBD1. V dropped 3 bases and J dropped 5; count of bases not matched to a gene: 8. Germline loops: CDR1 KGHDR, CDR2 SFDVKD. CDR3 length: 16 residues. The CDR3 loop reads CATSDTGTGEKETQYF. In DNA, the CDR3 is TGTGCCACCAGTGATACTGGGACAGGGGAGAAGGAGACCCAGTACTTC.

With respect to this clone: At the DNA level, this CDR3 is encoded by other sequences in the same sample as well. The J gene is TRBJ1-1, the V gene TRBV6-5; weak D call: TRBD1 (5 bases). CDR1 is MNHEY, CDR2 SVGAGI, per germline. The CDR3 has 12 amino acids. V dropped 2 bases and J dropped 8 bases, with 9 bases sitting between them. The CDR3 loop is CASSYEGTEAFF. The CDR3 bases are TGTGCCAGCAGTTACGAAGGGACGGAAGCTTTCTTT.

The CDR3 DNA follows: TGTGCCAGCAGCCAAGACAGGGACACGTTTGAAGCTTTCTTT. Protein: CASSQDRDTFEAFF. The V gene is TRBV5-4, the J gene TRBJ1-1, with 7 positions matching TRBD1. This CDR3 has 14 amino acids. Germline lookup yields CDR1 SGHNT and CDR2 YYREEE (reference sequence). The ends lost 4 bases at V and 7 bases at J; junction bases unmatched: 10.